This T cell receptor (beta chain) was identified during a study of cytomegalovirus exposure and HLA in healthy donors. Study-level information: A prior study identified 100 million to 130 million unique TCR beta sequences from about 179 million T cells.

Overall study results and limits: The study reported that TCR beta sequences accurately predicted HLA-A and HLA-B alleles in most subjects.

The V segment lost 4 bases and the J segment 7 bases; nucleotides outside the gene matches: 18. Germline V gene lookup returns CDR1 SGDLS and CDR2 YYNGEE. There are 17 residues in the CDR3. As for this clone: Its matching antigen is unknown.

Nominally healthy donors were sampled, though unrecorded immune exposures were likely. PCR primers comprised 60 Vbeta and 13 Jbeta primers. Generated by immunoSEQ multiplex PCR, the TCRdb table keeps only in-frame clones and is missing some. The data show some 250,000 clones, 82% seen once. The TCR was taken from a woman aged 40-49 years in good health and CMV-seropositive. Sequences were obtained from PBMCs. The V call is TRBV9, the J call TRBJ1-1, with 8 bases lining up with TRBD1. CDR3 sequence: CASSIIPDQGARGEAFF. In nucleotides, the CDR3 is TGTGCCAGCAGCATCATACCGGATCAGGGGGCTAGGGGTGAAGCTTTCTTT. Based on the CDR3 plus reference TRBV9 and TRBJ1-1, the full variable domain is DSGVTQTPKHLITATGQRVTLRCSPRSGDLSVYWYQQSLDQGLQFLIQYYNGEERAKGNILERFSAQQFPDLHSELNLSSLELGDSALYFCASSIIPDQGARGEAFFGQGTRLTVV.